Shown below are 22 T cell receptor beta chains from a single sample sequenced in a study of vaccination and CD4 T cells after COVID-19. Treatment denoted: approximately nine-day PBMC culture with coronavirus spike peptide pools or control peptides (ViraFEST assay). From the unexposed donor, CD4+ T cells were collected ahead of the COVID-19 pandemic (2011-2018). Their recognized antigens are unknown. The study sequenced cultured CD4+ T cell DNA using the Oncomine TCR Beta short-read assay. After culture, CD4+ T cells served as the source for genomic DNA extraction. One entry per CDR3 protein, called by TCRdb with MiXCR from the PCR reads. Here the sample spans approximately 11,000 distinct CDR3 sequences, about 32% being singletons. Sequenced: CD4+ T cells from blood, cultured in vitro. These receptors were taken from a human donor in good health.

J is TRBJ2-5 and V is TRBV2; D assignment may be TRBD1 or TRBD2 (5 bases each). CDR3 size: 15 residues. Germline CDR1 and CDR2: SNHLY and FYNNEI. Trimming took off 1 base at V and 2 bases at J, with 11 bases between the two ends. This CDR3 reads CASSEGSGQQETQYF. In DNA form, the CDR3 reads TGTGCCAGCAGTGAAGGTTCGGGGCAGCAAGAGACCCAGTACTTC.

This clonotype was detected a few times. This rearrangement joins TRBV27 to TRBJ1-1; D gene unclear. Trimming took 3 bases from V and 3 from J, leaving 8 bases between them. This CDR3 has 13 residues. Germline V gene sequence: CDR1 MNHEY, CDR2 SMNVEV (reference sequence). The CDR3: CASSLVIDTEAFF. CDR3 nucleotides: TGTGCCAGCAGTTTGGTGATTGACACTGAAGCTTTCTTT.

V is TRBV6-5 and J is TRBJ2-7; perhaps TRBD2 as D (6 bases). CDR1 is MNHEY and CDR2 is SVGAGI in the germline V gene. The CDR3 sequence is 16 residues long. With 2 bases removed from V and 1 base from J, the gap between germline ends came to 15 bases. CDR3 in amino acids: CASSYMSLRDSYEQYF. For the CDR3, the DNA is TGTGCCAGCAGTTACATGAGTCTGCGGGATTCCTACGAGCAGTACTTC.

This clonotype was observed a single time. The chain joins TRBV20-1 to TRBJ2-7; 14 nucleotides line up with TRBD2. Germline CDR1 and CDR2: DFQATT and SNEGSKA (reference sequence). V lost 6 bases, J lost 4 bases, and 5 bases stayed unmatched. CDR3 length: 14 residues. The CDR3 DNA reads as TGCAGTGCCCTAGGACTAGCGGGAGGTTACGAGCAGTACTTC. Protein sequence: CSALGLAGGYEQYF.

The chain joins TRBV30 to TRBJ2-7, with 11 bases that match TRBD2. This CDR3 has 16 residues. Per germline, CDR1 GTSNPN and CDR2 SVGIG (reference sequence). Trimming cost V 4 bases and J 7 bases; bases outside gene matches: 15. The CDR3 reads CAWTGGGASGRSEQYF. CDR3 in DNA: TGTGCCTGGACCGGTGGGGGCGCTAGCGGGAGGTCGGAGCAGTACTTC.

This chain connects TRBV6-5 to TRBJ2-2; no clear D. Germline lookup yields CDR1 MNHEY and CDR2 SVGAGI. The CDR3 has 15 residues. The V gene lost 4 bases and the J gene lost 5 bases, with 14 bases spanning the gap. CDR3 coding DNA: TGTGCCAGCAGTTCATCAGATAAAGGGACCGGGGAGCTGTTTTTT. It encodes CASSSSDKGTGELFF.

This clonotype was seen a handful of times. The chain carries TRBV18 and TRBJ2-5; a possible D gene is TRBD1 (5 bases). CDR1 and CDR2 (germline): KGHSH, LQKENI. The CDR3 runs to 15 residues. Trimming shortened V by 1 base and J by 3 bases, and 12 bases separated the two germline ends. The CDR3 bases are TGTGCCAGCTCACCACGGTCGGGCAGGGAAGAGACCCAGTACTTC. It encodes CASSPRSGREETQYF.

This clonotype has just a few counts. The chain couples TRBV29-1 to TRBJ1-5, with D tentatively TRBD1 (5 bases). Looked up from germline, CDR1 is SQVTM and CDR2 is ANQGSEA. The V end lost 7 bases, the J end lost 2 bases, and 18 bases lay between the germline ends. The CDR3 runs 15 residues. For the CDR3, the DNA is TGCAGCGCTACGACTACCGGGACCCGCAATCAGCCCCAGCATTTT. Translation: CSATTTGTRNQPQHF.

The rearrangement joins TRBV10-3 to TRBJ2-4; tentative D call: TRBD2 (5 bases). The CDR3 loop spans 15 amino acids. V was trimmed by 3 bases and J by 3 bases, leaving 12 bases between them. Germline assignment: CDR1 ENHRY and CDR2 SYGVKD. The CDR3 coding sequence is TGTGCCATCAGTGATGGCGGGCTAGTCAAAAACATTCAGTACTTC. This encodes CAISDGGLVKNIQYF.

The J gene is TRBJ2-6, the V gene TRBV6-2 or TRBV6-3; no reliable D call. The CDR3 consists of 16 residues. The ends were cut back, 0 bases at V and 4 bases at J, with 10 bases in the middle. The germline V gene encodes CDR1 MNHEY and CDR2 SVGEGT. CDR3 DNA sequence: TGTGCCAGCAGTTACTCGACCAGCTCCGGGGCCAACGTCCTGACTTTC. Translated, it gives CASSYSTSSGANVLTF.

This clonotype has a handful of counts. The V call is TRBV6-2 or TRBV6-3, the J call TRBJ2-2; 8 bases match TRBD2. Germline CDR1 and CDR2: MNHEY and SVGEGT. After removal of 6 bases from V and 0 bases from J, the junction contained 0 bases not matched to a gene. The CDR3 runs to 14 residues. The DNA of the CDR3 is TGTGCCAGCAGGGGACTAGCGAACACCGGGGAGCTGTTTTTT. Protein product: CASRGLANTGELFF.

This clonotype was observed a few times. V usage is TRBV6-1 and J usage is TRBJ2-7, with D unclear. V dropped 5 bases and J dropped 2 bases, with 13 bases sitting between them. The CDR3 is made up of 14 amino acids. CDR1 is MNHNS, CDR2 SASEGT, per germline. CDR3 DNA: TGTGCCAGCAGTCCCGGCCCCGGCCCCTACGAGCAGTACTTC. It is translated as CASSPGPGPYEQYF.

The rearrangement links TRBV12-3 or TRBV12-4 to TRBJ1-2, with D perhaps matching TRBD1 (6 bases). CDR3 length: 15 amino acids. V lost 4 bases, J lost 6 bases, and 18 bases lay in between. The CDR3 DNA follows: TGTGCCAGCAGTTCGGTTCGAAATAGGGGGAATGGCTACACCTTC. The encoded protein is CASSSVRNRGNGYTF.

The chain uses TRBV24-1 and TRBJ1-5, with 7 nucleotides matching TRBD1. J gave up 2 bases and V 12 bases, and 9 bases lay outside the gene matches. The CDR3 extends over 14 amino acids. Germline values: CDR1 KGHDR, CDR2 SFDVKD. Here the CDR3 reads CASQGDGGNQPQHF. As DNA, the CDR3 is TGTGCCTCCCAGGGGGACGGGGGCAATCAGCCCCAGCATTTT.

This chain connects TRBV9 to TRBJ2-1; possibly TRBD2 for D (5 bases). The CDR3 consists of 14 residues. Germline-derived CDR1 and CDR2 are SGDLS and YYNGEE. V lost 3 bases and J lost 8, with 15 bases in between. This chain's CDR3 is CASSARPGGDEQFF. The DNA for the CDR3 is TGTGCCAGCAGCGCCAGACCTGGAGGTGATGAGCAGTTCTTC.

This clonotype showed up just a few times. The rearrangement uses TRBV20-1 and TRBJ1-2, with D perhaps TRBD1 (6 bases). Germline-derived CDR1 and CDR2 are DFQATT and SNEGSKA (reference sequence). V lost 0 bases to trimming and J lost 0 bases, with 20 bases between them. This CDR3 is built from 18 residues. CDR3 region: CSARDRGLVGQTNYGYTF. As DNA, the CDR3 is TGCAGTGCTAGAGATCGAGGTTTGGTAGGACAGACTAACTATGGCTACACCTTC.

The rearrangement uses TRBV28 and TRBJ2-2; 7 nucleotides agree with TRBD1. CDR1 and CDR2 (germline): MDHEN, SYDVKM. V was pared by 1 base and J by 6 bases, with 8 bases of the junction left unmatched. This CDR3 is built from 16 residues. The CDR3 sequence: CASSLLPGGKAGELFF. CDR3 DNA sequence: TGTGCCAGCAGTTTATTGCCAGGGGGTAAAGCCGGGGAGCTGTTTTTT. The whole variable domain, remainder taken from reference TRBV28 and TRBJ2-2, is DVKVTQSSRYLVKRTGEKVFLECVQDMDHENMFWYRQDPGLGLRLIYFSYDVKMKEKGDIPEGYSVSREKKERFSLILESASTNQTSMYLCASSLLPGGKAGELFFGEGSRLTVL.

The rearrangement links TRBV2 to TRBJ2-7; D gene unclear. Germline CDR1 is SNHLY and CDR2 is FYNNEI. The CDR3 has 14 residues. The germline V and J ends were trimmed by 4 bases and 3 bases, with 13 bases remaining between them. The CDR3 bases are TGTGCCAGCAGTGCCCCCCTAGAAGGCTACGAGCAGTACTTC. This codes for CASSAPLEGYEQYF.

The V and J genes are TRBV11-2 and TRBJ2-7; possible D gene TRBD1, 5 bases. Looked up from germline, CDR1 is SGHAT and CDR2 is FQNNGV. The CDR3 totals 14 residues. Trimming pared 4 bases from V and 8 bases from J, leaving 18 bases between. The CDR3 bases are TGTGCCAGCAGCTCTATAAAGGGGCAGTTCAAGCAGTACTTC. This translates into CASSSIKGQFKQYF. The full variable domain, with the rest looked up from reference TRBV11-2 and TRBJ2-7, is EAGVAQSPRYKIIEKRQSVAFWCNPISGHATLYWYQQILGQGPKLLIQFQNNGVVDDSQLPKDRFSAERLKGVDSTLKIQPAKLEDSAVYLCASSSIKGQFKQYFGPGTRLTVT.

J is TRBJ1-1 and V is TRBV7-2; D is unclear. V lost 11 bases and J 0 bases, leaving 13 bases between the germline ends. The CDR3 length is 13 residues. Germline assignment: CDR1 SGHTA and CDR2 FQGNSA. The CDR3 DNA is TGTGCCTTCCGTTGGTCAATGAACACTGAAGCTTTCTTT. This gives the protein CAFRWSMNTEAFF.

This clonotype has more than one count but fewer than ten. The chain combines TRBV20-1 with TRBJ1-1, with 7 bases aligning to TRBD1. Per the germline V gene, CDR1 is DFQATT and CDR2 is SNEGSKA (reference sequence). V gave up 1 base and J gave up 4 bases; unmatched junction bases: 6. The CDR3 is made up of 14 amino acids. The CDR3 coding sequence is TGCAGTGCTAGAGTTTCAGGGGGATCCACTGAAGCTTTCTTT. It yields the protein CSARVSGGSTEAFF.

V and J are TRBV20-1 and TRBJ2-5, with 7 bases matching TRBD2. Germline CDR1 and CDR2: DFQATT and SNEGSKA (reference sequence). This CDR3 contains 14 residues. V dropped 4 bases and J dropped 2; count of bases not matched to a gene: 7. The CDR3 reads CSATPRAGQETQYF. The CDR3 DNA follows: TGCAGTGCTACACCTAGAGCGGGACAAGAGACCCAGTACTTC.